The sequence of this T cell receptor (beta chain) was determined in a study of cytomegalovirus exposure and HLA in healthy donors. Study details: The same platform as the 666 first-cohort repertoires was used for the 100 to 150 validation repertoires, a later analysis reported. Study-wide findings and caveats: The CMV antigen specificity of three CMV-associated chains was confirmed through in vitro analysis. The classifier reportedly diagnosed cytomegalovirus status with high specificity and sensitivity.

The study drew the donors from its approximately 110-subject validation cohort, separate from the roughly 700-subject first cohort. Germline CDR1 LNHDA, CDR2 SQIVND (reference sequence). The CDR3 sequence is 16 residues long. The ends lost 3 bases at V and 0 bases at J; junction bases unmatched: 6. For this clone: Its antigen is not identified.

Sequencing was performed with immunoSEQ multiplex PCR; in TCRdb, only in-frame clones are kept and a portion is missing. The data contain approximately 130,000 clones, roughly 90% of them singletons. The chain recombines TRBV19 with TRBJ2-7; 9 bases line up with TRBD1. Material for sequencing was PBMCs. The clonotype originates from a woman between 18 and 30 years old in good health and CMV-seronegative. The DNA of the CDR3 is TGTGCCAGTAGTATCGGTGGGACAGGGAGCTCCTACGAGCAGTACTTC. Translating gives CASSIGGTGSSYEQYF.